Sequencing of this T cell receptor (beta chain) was carried out in a study of cytomegalovirus exposure and HLA in healthy donors. About the research overall: From 150 million to 200 million T cells, an earlier analysis saw 100 million to 140 million unique TCR beta sequences.

CDR1 and CDR2 from the germline V gene are SGHRS and YFSETQ. Between the trimmed V and J ends, which lost 0 bases and 5 bases, there was a span of 15 bases. The CDR3 runs to 15 residues. 60 Vbeta and 13 Jbeta primers were used in PCR. Assay: immunoSEQ multiplex PCR; the TCRdb copy retains only in-frame clones and omits some. There are about 120,000 clones in the sample; 74% occur only once, and approximately 2% lies in the top ten. Overall study findings and caveats: Under in vitro conditions, a few CMV-associated chains were confirmed as specific for CMV antigens. An observed cluster of highly shared sequence variants was recorded as a likely sequencing artifact. In a later analysis, compared with equally common non-associated chains, HLA-associated beta chains were more expanded.

Only a few counts were recorded for this clone. Its antigen is unidentified. The sequenced material came from PBMCs. The J gene is TRBJ2-7, the V gene TRBV5-1, with a tentative D call TRBD2 (6 bases). This receptor was identified in a human donor in good health. The CDR3 region has the DNA TGCGCCAGCAGCTTGGCCGCAACCCCGGGGGACGAGCAGTACTTC. As protein: CASSLAATPGDEQYF.